Presented here are 20 T cell receptor beta chains from one specimen sequenced in a study of T cell responses to AZD1222 COVID-19 vaccine (dated by TCRdb to the early 2020s). The library was prepared using the immunoSEQ multiplex PCR assay. TCRdb holds this immuneACCESS table with in-frame rearrangements only. Some clones are missing; in checked studies, unresolved V genes explain under half, and the rest has no known cause. The table for this sample lists about 210,000 clones; approximately 94% of them were counted only once. 1.5% to 2% of the sample goes to the ten largest clones. According to the study, the label for this sample's time point signals: about 28 days (+/-7) after the second vaccine dose. This specimen's treatment or condition label, per the study, means: meningococcal conjugate vaccine given as trial control. Sample: peripheral blood, taken 28 days after the second dose of the MenACWY control vaccine. The receptors originated from an adult who received the MenACWY meningococcal vaccine as a control.

V is TRBV18 and J is TRBJ2-1; D possibly corresponds to TRBD1 (5 bases). V lost 0 bases and J lost 4, with 13 bases in between. Germline V CDR1 and CDR2: KGHSH, LQKENI. The length of the CDR3 is 16 residues. CDR3 in DNA: TGTGCCAGCTCACCACCTACAGGAACTCTTTACAATGAGCAGTTCTTC. It codes for CASSPPTGTLYNEQFF.

The rearrangement uses TRBV27 and TRBJ2-3; 9 nucleotides agree with TRBD2. The CDR3 is 16 amino acids. Germline-derived CDR1 and CDR2 are MNHEY and SMNVEV (reference sequence). With 2 bases clipped from V and 2 bases from J, the junction kept 5 bases outside the gene matches. The CDR3 region is CASSLTTSGYTDTQYF. DNA of the CDR3: TGTGCCAGCAGTTTAACGACTAGCGGATACACAGATACGCAGTATTTT.

This clone has a handful of counts. J is TRBJ2-1 and V is TRBV7-2; 12 bases align to TRBD1. CDR3 length: 14 residues. Germline loops: CDR1 SGHTA, CDR2 FQGNSA. The V gene end was trimmed by 6 bases and the J gene end by 8 bases; junction bases not matched to a gene: 5. The CDR3 sequence: CASSWGQGAYEQFF. The CDR3 DNA reads as TGTGCCAGCAGTTGGGGACAGGGGGCATATGAGCAGTTCTTC. Together with reference TRBV7-2 and TRBJ2-1, the CDR3 gives the full variable domain: GAGVSQSPSNKVTEKGKDVELRCDPISGHTALYWYRQSLGQGLEFLIYFQGNSAPDKSGLPSDRFSAERTGGSVSTLTIQRTQQEDSAVYLCASSWGQGAYEQFFGPGTRLTVL.

The V and J genes are TRBV5-1 and TRBJ2-7, with TRBD1 matching 8 bases. The CDR3 runs to 14 residues. Germline trimming cut 5 bases from V and 2 bases from J; bases unmatched to any gene: 6. Germline CDR1 is SGHRS and CDR2 is YFSETQ. The CDR3 coding sequence is TGCGCCAGCAGAGGACAGGGATCCCCCTACGAGCAGTACTTC. It codes for CASRGQGSPYEQYF.

This clone has just one count. The rearrangement links TRBV30 to TRBJ1-3; tentative D call: TRBD1 (5 bases). Germline V gene sequence: CDR1 GTSNPN, CDR2 SVGIG (reference sequence). Trimming left V 6 bases short and J 1 base short, with 10 bases between. The CDR3 has 13 residues. CDR3 region: CACRRESGNTIYF. CDR3 nucleotide sequence: TGTGCCTGTCGCAGGGAGTCTGGAAACACCATATATTTT.

The chain combines TRBV27 with TRBJ2-1, with 14 bases that match TRBD2. V lost 8 bases, J lost 0 bases, and 6 bases stayed unmatched. Germline CDR1 and CDR2: MNHEY and SMNVEV (reference sequence). This CDR3 comprises 17 residues. The CDR3 DNA follows: TGTGCCAGCGGACTCGGGACTAGCGGGGGCTCCTACAATGAGCAGTTCTTC. It is translated as CASGLGTSGGSYNEQFF.

The V gene is TRBV28, the J gene TRBJ2-5, with 8 bases aligning to TRBD2. CDR3 length: 15 residues. CDR1 and CDR2 from the germline V gene are MDHEN and SYDVKM. Unmatched junction bases numbered 12, after V lost 5 bases and J lost 7 bases. DNA of the CDR3: TGTGCCAGCAGTGGTAGCGGGATAGGATTTGGGACCCAGTACTTC. It codes for CASSGSGIGFGTQYF.

The gene calls are TRBV7-3 and TRBJ2-2; 10 bases match TRBD1. V lost 5 bases, J lost 2 bases, and 2 bases stayed unmatched. The CDR3 is 15 amino acids. The germline V gene encodes CDR1 SGHTA and CDR2 FQGTGA. DNA for the CDR3: TGTGCCAGCAGCGCGACAGGGGGCAACACCGGGGAGCTGTTTTTT. Amino acid sequence: CASSATGGNTGELFF.

This chain links TRBV5-4 with TRBJ1-2, with 8 bases aligning to TRBD1. V was clipped by 0 bases and J by 4 bases; unmatched bases: 14. The CDR3 consists of 18 residues. Germline values: CDR1 SGHNT, CDR2 YYREEE (reference sequence). The DNA for the CDR3 is TGTGCCAGCAGCTTGGGACAGGGGACGCCGGCGGACCTCTATGGCTACACCTTC. It translates to CASSLGQGTPADLYGYTF.

The chain joins TRBV27 to TRBJ2-6; unclear D gene. V lost 6 bases to trimming and J lost 4 bases, with 10 bases between them. The CDR3 contains 14 residues. Germline CDR1 is MNHEY and CDR2 is SMNVEV (reference sequence). The CDR3 region has the DNA TGTGCCAGCAGCAGAGTTCCAGGGGCCAACGTCCTGACTTTC. This translates into CASSRVPGANVLTF.

Only a few counts were recorded for this clone. This rearrangement joins TRBV6-4 to TRBJ2-7, with TRBD2 identical over 9 bases. The trim removed 3 bases at V and 4 bases at J, leaving 7 bases unmatched. CDR3 size: 15 residues. Germline CDR1 MRHNA, CDR2 SNTAGT. CDR3 coding DNA: TGTGCCAGCAGTGAAAGGGCTAGCGGGAATTACGAGCAGTACTTC. It specifies CASSERASGNYEQYF.

The gene calls are TRBV5-8 and TRBJ2-3; no definite D call. CDR3 size: 16 residues. With 0 bases removed from V and 3 bases from J, the gap between germline ends came to 14 bases. The germline V gene has CDR1 SGHTS and CDR2 YDEGEE. The CDR3 sequence: CASSLGSGPLTDTQYF. CDR3 nucleotides: TGTGCCAGCAGCTTGGGCTCCGGCCCATTAACAGATACGCAGTATTTT. The full variable domain, in which reference TRBV5-8 and TRBJ2-3 provide the parts outside the CDR3, is EAGVTQSPTHLIKTRGQQATLRCSPISGHTSVYWYQQALGLGLQFLLWYDEGEERNRGNFPPRFSGRQFPNYSSELNVNALELEDSALYLCASSLGSGPLTDTQYFGPGTRLTVL.

Here the CDR3 reads CASSAPDSYSGNTIYF. The CDR3 DNA sequence: TGTGCCAGCAGCGCCCCGGACAGCTACTCTGGAAACACCATATATTTT. The genes are TRBV9 and TRBJ1-3; possibly TRBD1 for D (6 bases). Between the trimmed V and J ends, which lost 3 bases and 0 bases, there was a span of 13 bases. Germline V CDR1 and CDR2: SGDLS, YYNGEE. The CDR3 extends over 16 amino acids. The variable domain in full, completed from reference TRBV9 and TRBJ1-3, reads DSGVTQTPKHLITATGQRVTLRCSPRSGDLSVYWYQQSLDQGLQFLIQYYNGEERAKGNILERFSAQQFPDLHSELNLSSLELGDSALYFCASSAPDSYSGNTIYFGEGSWLTVV.

This chain links TRBV19 with TRBJ1-1, with 9 bases fitting TRBD1. From germline, CDR1 is LNHDA and CDR2 SQIVND (reference sequence). The CDR3 sequence is 15 residues long. The V segment lost 9 bases and the J segment 1 base; nucleotides outside the gene matches: 9. In DNA, the CDR3 is TGTGCCAGCAAAGATCCGGGACAGGGGAACACTGAAGCTTTCTTT. It translates to CASKDPGQGNTEAFF.

The chain links TRBV21-1 to TRBJ1-2; the table calls TRBD1, which could not be checked here. TRBV21-1 is noted as a pseudogene. The CDR3 totals 16 residues. The CDR3 loop is CASSKGRDRGDYGYTF. The CDR3 DNA reads TGTGCCAGCAGCAAAGGACGGGACAGGGGAGACTATGGCTACACCTTC.

This clone was observed a single time. This sequence joins TRBV24-1 and TRBJ1-5; D gene ambiguous. CDR3 size: 15 residues. Trimming took 2 bases from V and 0 from J, leaving 7 bases between them. CDR1 and CDR2 from the germline V gene are KGHDR and SFDVKD. Here the CDR3 reads CATSDSGGSNQPQHF. CDR3 nucleotides: TGTGCCACCAGTGATTCGGGAGGTAGCAATCAGCCCCAGCATTTT.

The table lists this clone with a count of one. This specimen includes other DNA sequences encoding the same CDR3. The DNA for the CDR3 is TGCGCCAGCAGCTTGACGGGGTATGGAAACACCATATATTTT. Amino acid sequence: CASSLTGYGNTIYF. The chain recombines TRBV5-1 with TRBJ1-3; D gene uncertain. Germline assignment: CDR1 SGHRS and CDR2 YFSETQ. Trimming stripped 1 base from V and 3 bases from J, with 8 bases between. CDR3 size: 14 residues.

This sequence joins TRBV18 and TRBJ2-1; D is uncertain. The CDR3 contains 13 residues. CDR1 is KGHSH, CDR2 LQKENI, per germline. V lost 5 bases, J lost 7 bases, and 12 bases lay in between. This CDR3 is CASSTADGNEQFF. In nucleotides, the CDR3 is TGTGCCAGCTCAACCGCAGATGGGAATGAGCAGTTCTTC.

This clone was recorded only once. The chain recombines TRBV4-1 with TRBJ2-3, with TRBD2 matching 7 bases. Germline CDR1 reads MGHRA; CDR2 reads YSYEKL. V was clipped by 0 bases and J by 6 bases; unmatched bases: 12. CDR3 size: 17 residues. CDR3 in amino acids: CASSQDYQREPSDTQYF. The CDR3 nucleotides are TGCGCCAGCAGCCAAGATTACCAGCGGGAACCCTCGGATACGCAGTATTTT.

The genes are TRBV9 and TRBJ2-3, with TRBD1 matching 7 bases. The CDR3 has 15 residues. Trimming at V came to 4 bases and at J to 0 bases, leaving 5 bases not matched to a gene. Germline V gene lookup returns CDR1 SGDLS and CDR2 YYNGEE. CDR3 region: CASSKGGPSTDTQYF. The CDR3 nucleotides are TGTGCCAGCAGCAAAGGGGGCCCTAGCACAGATACGCAGTATTTT.